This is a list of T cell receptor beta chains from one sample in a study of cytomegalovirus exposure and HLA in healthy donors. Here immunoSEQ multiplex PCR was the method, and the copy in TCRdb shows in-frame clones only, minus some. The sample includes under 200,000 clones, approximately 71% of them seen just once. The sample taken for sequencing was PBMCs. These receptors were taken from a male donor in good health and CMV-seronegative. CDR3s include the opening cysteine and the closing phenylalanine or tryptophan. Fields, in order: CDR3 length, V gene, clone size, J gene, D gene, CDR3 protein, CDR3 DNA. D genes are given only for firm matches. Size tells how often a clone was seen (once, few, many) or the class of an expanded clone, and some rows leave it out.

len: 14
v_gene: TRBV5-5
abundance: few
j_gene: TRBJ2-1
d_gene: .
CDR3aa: CASSLPTAYNEQFF
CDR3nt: TGTGCCAGCAGCTTGCCGACAGCCTACAATGAGCAGTTCTTC

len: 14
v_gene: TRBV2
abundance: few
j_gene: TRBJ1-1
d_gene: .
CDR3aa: CASRTGTWDTEAFF
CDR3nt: TGTGCCAGCAGAACCGGGACTTGGGACACTGAAGCTTTCTTT

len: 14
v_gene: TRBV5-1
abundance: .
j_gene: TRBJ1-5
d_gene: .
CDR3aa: CASSAGTPNQPQHF
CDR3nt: TGCGCCAGCAGCGCGGGCACCCCTAATCAGCCCCAGCATTTT

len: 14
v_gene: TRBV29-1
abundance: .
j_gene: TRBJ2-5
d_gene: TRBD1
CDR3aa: CSVVSTRDRETQYF
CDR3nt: TGCAGCGTCGTCTCTACCCGGGACAGAGAGACCCAGTACTTC

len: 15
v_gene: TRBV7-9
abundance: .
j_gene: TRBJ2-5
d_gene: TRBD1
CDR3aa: CASSPGTGNQETQYF
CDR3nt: TGTGCCAGCAGCCCCGGGACAGGGAACCAAGAGACCCAGTACTTC

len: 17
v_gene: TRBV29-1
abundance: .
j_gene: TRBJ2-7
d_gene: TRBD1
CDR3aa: CSVSGTGVSRGAYEQYF
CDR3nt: TGCAGCGTTTCCGGGACAGGGGTGTCTAGGGGAGCCTACGAGCAGTACTTC

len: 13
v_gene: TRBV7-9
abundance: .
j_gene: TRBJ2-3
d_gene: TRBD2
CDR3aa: CASSPAGADTQYF
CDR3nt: TGTGCCAGCAGCCCAGCGGGGGCAGATACGCAGTATTTT

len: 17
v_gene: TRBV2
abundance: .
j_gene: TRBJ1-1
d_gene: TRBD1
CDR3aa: CASSEGPGGMTDTEAFF
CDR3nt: TGTGCCAGCAGTGAGGGGCCAGGGGGAATGACCGACACTGAAGCTTTCTTT

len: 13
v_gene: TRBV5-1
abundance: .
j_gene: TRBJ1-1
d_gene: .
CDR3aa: CASSSTVNTEAFF
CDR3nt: TGCGCCAGCAGCTCGACAGTGAACACTGAAGCTTTCTTT

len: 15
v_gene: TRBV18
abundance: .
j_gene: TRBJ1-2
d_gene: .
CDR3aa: CASSPTPEVLYGYTF
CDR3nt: TGTGCCAGCTCACCAACCCCTGAGGTCCTCTATGGCTACACCTTC

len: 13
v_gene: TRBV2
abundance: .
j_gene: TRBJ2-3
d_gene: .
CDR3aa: CASNERSTDTQYF
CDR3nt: TGTGCCAGCAATGAGAGAAGCACAGATACGCAGTATTTT

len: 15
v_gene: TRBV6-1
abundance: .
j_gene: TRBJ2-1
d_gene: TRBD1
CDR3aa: CASSRRDRVWNEQFF
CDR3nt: TGTGCCAGCAGCCGCCGGGACAGGGTTTGGAATGAGCAGTTCTTC

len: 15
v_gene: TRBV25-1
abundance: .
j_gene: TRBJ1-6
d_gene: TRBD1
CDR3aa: CASRREGTGSSPLHF
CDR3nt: TGTGCCAGCAGGCGAGAAGGGACAGGGAGTTCACCCCTCCACTTT

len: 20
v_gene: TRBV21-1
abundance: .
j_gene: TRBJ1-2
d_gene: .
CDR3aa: CASSKGSWDRFFNPNYGYTF
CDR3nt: TGTGCCAGCAGCAAAGGCTCGTGGGACAGGTTCTTTAACCCTAACTATGGCTACACCTTC

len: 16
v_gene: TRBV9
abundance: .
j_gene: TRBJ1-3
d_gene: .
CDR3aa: CASSLNAPGSGNTIYF
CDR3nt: TGTGCCAGCAGCCTAAACGCCCCAGGGTCCGGAAACACCATATATTTT

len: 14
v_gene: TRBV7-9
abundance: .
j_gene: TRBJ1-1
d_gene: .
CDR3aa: CASSPGKSNTEAFF
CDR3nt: TGTGCCAGCAGCCCAGGGAAATCAAACACTGAAGCTTTCTTT

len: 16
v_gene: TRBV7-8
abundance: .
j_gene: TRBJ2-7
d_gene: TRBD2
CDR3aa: CASSLVGAGPSYEQYF
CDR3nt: TGTGCCAGCAGCTTAGTAGGAGCGGGACCCTCCTACGAGCAGTACTTC

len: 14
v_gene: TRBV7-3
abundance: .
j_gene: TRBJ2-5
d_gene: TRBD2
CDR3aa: CASSPGLAWETQYF
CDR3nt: TGTGCCAGCAGCCCTGGACTAGCGTGGGAGACCCAGTACTTC

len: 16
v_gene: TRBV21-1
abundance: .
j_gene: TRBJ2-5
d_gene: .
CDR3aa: CASRSGQGASKETQYF
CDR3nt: TGTGCCAGCAGGTCGGGACAGGGGGCGTCCAAAGAGACCCAGTACTTC

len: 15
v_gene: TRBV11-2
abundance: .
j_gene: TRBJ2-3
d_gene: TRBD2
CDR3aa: CASSLSRDYTDTQYF
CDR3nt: TGTGCCAGCAGCTTAAGTAGGGACTACACAGATACGCAGTATTTT

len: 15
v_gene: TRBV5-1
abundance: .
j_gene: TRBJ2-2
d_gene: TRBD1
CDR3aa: CASRPGDRETGELFF
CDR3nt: TGCGCCAGCAGGCCAGGGGACAGGGAAACCGGGGAGCTGTTTTTT

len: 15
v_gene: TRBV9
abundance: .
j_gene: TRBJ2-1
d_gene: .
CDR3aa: CASSVGQGNYNEQFF
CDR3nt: TGTGCCAGCAGCGTAGGTCAGGGCAATTACAATGAGCAGTTCTTC

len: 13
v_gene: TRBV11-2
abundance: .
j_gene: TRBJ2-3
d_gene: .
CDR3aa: CASSPKLGDTQYF
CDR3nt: TGTGCCAGCAGCCCCAAGCTAGGAGATACGCAGTATTTT

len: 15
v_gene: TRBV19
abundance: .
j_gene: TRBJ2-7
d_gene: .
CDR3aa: CASSGDRRNSYEQYF
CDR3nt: TGTGCCAGTAGTGGAGACAGGAGGAACTCCTACGAGCAGTACTTC

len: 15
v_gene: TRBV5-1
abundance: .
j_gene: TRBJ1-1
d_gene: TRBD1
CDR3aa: CASSLSSGTGMEAFF
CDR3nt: TGCGCCAGCAGCCTCTCATCCGGGACAGGGATGGAAGCTTTCTTT

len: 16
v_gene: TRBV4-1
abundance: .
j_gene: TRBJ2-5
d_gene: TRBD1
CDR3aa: CASSQPPGQGKETQYF
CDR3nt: TGCGCCAGCAGCCAACCCCCGGGACAGGGGAAAGAGACCCAGTACTTC

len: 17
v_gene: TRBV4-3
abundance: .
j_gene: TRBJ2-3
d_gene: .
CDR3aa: CASSQDLYTLRGDTQYF
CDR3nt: TGCGCCAGCAGCCAAGATCTGTATACCCTAAGGGGAGATACGCAGTATTTT

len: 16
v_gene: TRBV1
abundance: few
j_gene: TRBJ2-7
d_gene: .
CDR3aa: CTSSHQNRGRPYEQYF
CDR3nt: TGCACCAGCAGCCACCAGAACAGGGGGCGTCCCTACGAGCAGTACTTC

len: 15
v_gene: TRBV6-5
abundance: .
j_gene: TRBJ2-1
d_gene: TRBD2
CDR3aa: CASRLTSGSYNEQFF
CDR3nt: TGTGCCAGCAGACTGACTAGCGGGAGTTACAATGAGCAGTTCTTC

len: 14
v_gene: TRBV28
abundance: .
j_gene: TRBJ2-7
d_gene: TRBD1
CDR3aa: CASSSGQATYEQYF
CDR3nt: TGTGCCAGCAGTTCCGGACAGGCCACCTACGAGCAGTACTTC

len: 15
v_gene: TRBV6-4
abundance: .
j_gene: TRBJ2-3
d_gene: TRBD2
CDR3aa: CASSRSGGGTDTQYF
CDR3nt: TGTGCCAGCAGTCGCAGCGGGGGAGGCACAGATACGCAGTATTTT

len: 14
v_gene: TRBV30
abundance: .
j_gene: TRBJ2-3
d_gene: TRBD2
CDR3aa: CACPGLGKGDTQYF
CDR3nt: TGTGCCTGCCCCGGACTAGGTAAAGGAGATACGCAGTATTTT

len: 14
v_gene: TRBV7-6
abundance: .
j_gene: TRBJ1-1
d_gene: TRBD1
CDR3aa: CASSPTGGEAEAFF
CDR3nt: TGTGCCAGCAGCCCGACAGGGGGCGAAGCTGAAGCTTTCTTT

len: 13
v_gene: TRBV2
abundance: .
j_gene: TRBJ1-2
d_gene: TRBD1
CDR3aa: CASSQTGNYGYTF
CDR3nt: TGTGCCAGCAGCCAGACAGGGAACTATGGCTACACCTTC

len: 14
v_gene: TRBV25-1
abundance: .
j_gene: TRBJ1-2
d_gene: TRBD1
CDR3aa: CASRSQGDGFGYTF
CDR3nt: TGTGCCAGCAGATCACAGGGGGACGGATTTGGCTACACCTTC

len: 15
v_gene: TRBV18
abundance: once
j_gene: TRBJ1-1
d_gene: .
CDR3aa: CASSPGLAGGTEAFF
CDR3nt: TGTGCCAGCTCACCAGGACTAGCGGGAGGCACTGAAGCTTTCTTT

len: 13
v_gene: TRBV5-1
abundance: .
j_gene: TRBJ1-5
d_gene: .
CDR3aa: CASSFGGDQPQHF
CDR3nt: TGCGCCAGCAGCTTCGGGGGAGATCAGCCCCAGCATTTT

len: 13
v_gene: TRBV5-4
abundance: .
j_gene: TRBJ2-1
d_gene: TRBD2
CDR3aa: CASRRLAWDEQFF
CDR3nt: TGTGCCAGCAGGCGACTAGCGTGGGATGAGCAGTTCTTC

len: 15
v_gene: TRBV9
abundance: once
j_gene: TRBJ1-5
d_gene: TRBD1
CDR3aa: CASSAGTGPNQPQHF
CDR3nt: TGTGCCAGCAGCGCGGGGACAGGCCCCAATCAGCCCCAGCATTTT

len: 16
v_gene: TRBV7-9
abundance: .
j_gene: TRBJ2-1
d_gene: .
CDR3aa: CASSSQLGKSGNEQFF
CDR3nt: TGTGCCAGCAGCTCCCAACTCGGGAAATCGGGCAATGAGCAGTTCTTC

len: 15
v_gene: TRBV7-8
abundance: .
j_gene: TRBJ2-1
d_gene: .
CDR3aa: CASSFPGAGYNEQFF
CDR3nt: TGTGCCAGCAGCTTCCCAGGGGCAGGCTACAATGAGCAGTTCTTC